What follows is one TCR beta chain and its context. Its target is not known. The sample's treatment: approximately nine-day PBMC culture with coronavirus spike peptide pools or control peptides (ViraFEST assay). J lost 7 bases, V lost 4 bases, and 4 bases had no gene match. The CDR3 covers 15 residues. Germline lookup yields CDR1 MNHNS and CDR2 SASEGT. The data were obtained in a study of vaccination and CD4 T cells after COVID-19. Cultured CD4+ T cell DNA underwent sequencing with the Oncomine TCR Beta short-read assay. TCRdb passed the PCR reads through MiXCR, listing each CDR3 protein once. The sample shows more than 3,500 distinct CDR3 sequences, roughly 70% of them seen only once. Study outcomes and limitations: Convalescent patients saw a median 86.3% of their reactive clones show up only after vaccination. Early timepoints after natural infection were not analyzed in these convalescent patients.

The chain has TRBV6-1 and TRBJ2-1, with TRBD2 matching over 13 bases. The sample consisted of CD4+ T cells from blood, cultured in vitro. This sequence originates from a human donor who had recovered from COVID-19. The CDR3 region is CASSGQTSGRNEQFF. The CDR3 DNA reads TGTGCCAGCAGTGGTCAGACTAGCGGGAGGAATGAGCAGTTCTTC.